A single T cell receptor (beta chain) is shown here with its context. The record originates from a study of blood T cell repertoires in COVID-19. The overall study: There were acute and convalescent COVID-19 samples, and they came from the United States, Italy and Spain. From T cells, B-cell-depleted T cells, or PBMCs came the material, which was cDNA or gDNA.

The germline CDR1 and CDR2 sequences are SGHAT and FQNNGV. The V gene lost 4 bases and the J gene lost 0 bases, with 13 bases spanning the gap. The CDR3 totals 15 residues. Authors' processing steps: It was from reference gene primer amplification that nucleated cell counts were estimated. The protocol was immunoSEQ multiplex PCR, while the TCRdb copy is restricted to in-frame clones and leaves out a portion. The D gene and trimming were derived from the DNA, and the V and J assignments and clone size from that table. The sample has approximately 70,000 clones, about 90% seen once; the top ten hold around 9%.

The chain links TRBV11-2 to TRBJ2-7; unclear D gene. Sequenced sample: peripheral blood. The TCR was taken from a human donor in a cohort sampled during active COVID-19. The CDR3 loop reads CASSYIKYSSYEQYF. In DNA form, the CDR3 reads TGTGCCAGCAGCTACATCAAATACAGCTCCTACGAGCAGTACTTC.